This paragraph covers one TCR beta chain sequence. Its antigen is currently unknown. Sequenced by immunoSEQ multiplex PCR; TCRdb stores in-frame clones only, minus some. The sample holds roughly 100,000 clones, approximately 87% seen once. CDR3 length equals 16 residues. The V and J ends lost 1 base and 2 bases respectively, with 12 bases between them. Per the germline V gene, CDR1 is SGHVS and CDR2 is FNYEAQ. The data were obtained in a study of T cell responses to AZD1222 COVID-19 vaccine. Points from the study as a whole: Clonal diversity may have been underestimated, and the donors were mostly white British, with more females than males. Baseline seropositives among AZD1222 recipients totaled only five or six.

This receptor was taken from an adult who received the AZD1222 COVID-19 vaccine. The material sequenced was peripheral blood, taken 28 days after the second AZD1222 dose. The chain couples TRBV7-6 to TRBJ2-1; D unresolved. CDR3 amino acids: CASSLEAFGTYNEQFF. In nucleotides, the CDR3 is TGTGCCAGCAGCTTAGAAGCCTTTGGCACCTACAATGAGCAGTTCTTC. The whole variable domain, filled in from reference TRBV7-6 and TRBJ2-1, reads GAGVSQSPRYKVTKRGQDVALRCDPISGHVSLYWYRQALGQGPEFLTYFNYEAQQDKSGLPNDRFSAERPEGSISTLTIQRTEQRDSAMYRCASSLEAFGTYNEQFFGPGTRLTVL.